These T cell receptor beta chains were read from a single sample in a study of blood T cell repertoires in COVID-19. Profiled with immunoSEQ multiplex PCR; TCRdb holds only in-frame clones, not every one. In the table there are 150,000 to 200,000 clones, 65% to 80% of which are singletons. The material sequenced was PBMCs or T cells enriched from blood (not recorded which). The source of these receptors is a woman between 50 and 59 years old with acute COVID-19. Each CDR3 is given with its conserved first and last residue. A D gene is named only where the DNA matches it firmly. Clone sizes are given selectively: once, few, many, or a class where the clone is expanded.

d_gene,j_gene,abundance,v_gene,CDR3aa,CDR3nt
-,TRBJ1-6,once,TRBV7-2,CASSLSRTETSPLHF,TGTGCCAGCAGCTTATCCAGGACAGAGACATCACCCCTCCACTTT
TRBD2,TRBJ2-1,-,TRBV6-1,CASSEQGRDNEQFF,TGTGCCAGCAGTGAACAAGGGAGGGACAATGAGCAGTTCTTC
TRBD1,TRBJ2-1,-,TRBV9,CASSPQTGSYNEQFF,TGTGCCAGCAGCCCTCAGACAGGGTCCTACAATGAGCAGTTCTTC
TRBD1,TRBJ1-4,-,TRBV15,CATTRRDRGDRKKLFF,TGTGCCACCACCCGGAGGGACAGGGGCGACAGGAAAAAACTGTTTTTT
TRBD2,TRBJ2-3,-,TRBV28,CASSYLEAGGADTQYF,TGTGCCAGCAGTTACCTTGAGGCGGGGGGGGCAGATACGCAGTATTTT
TRBD1,TRBJ2-1,-,TRBV5-1,CASSLGDRDYNEQFF,TGCGCCAGCAGCTTGGGGGACAGGGACTACAATGAGCAGTTCTTC
-,TRBJ1-3,-,TRBV21-1,CASSKVLRQGPTLANTIYF,TGTGCCAGCAGCAAAGTTTTGAGACAGGGCCCCACCTTAGCAAACACCATATATTTT
-,TRBJ2-3,-,TRBV28,CASRLTSGTDTQYF,TGTGCCAGCAGATTAACATCAGGGACAGATACGCAGTATTTT
TRBD1,TRBJ1-4,once,TRBV18,CASSSQGQTNEKLFF,TGTGCCAGCTCATCGCAGGGACAGACGAATGAAAAACTGTTTTTT
TRBD2,TRBJ2-3,many,TRBV10-1,CASPLAGGSDTQYF,TGCGCCAGCCCCCTAGCGGGGGGGTCAGATACGCAGTATTTT
-,TRBJ1-4,-,TRBV5-1,CASSLGGFNEKLFF,TGCGCCAGCAGCTTGGGAGGGTTTAATGAAAAACTGTTTTTT
-,TRBJ1-3,-,TRBV6-5,CASSLGTGNTIYF,TGTGCCAGCAGCCTAGGGACAGGAAACACCATATATTTT
TRBD1,TRBJ1-6,-,TRBV7-3,CASSLSEGTGSPLHF,TGTGCCAGCAGCTTATCTGAGGGGACAGGTTCACCCCTCCACTTT
-,TRBJ1-3,-,TRBV3-1/TRBV3-2,CASSQADRRGNTIYF,TGTGCCAGCAGCCAGGCGGACCGCCGCGGGAACACCATATATTTT
-,TRBJ1-3,-,TRBV9,CASSVGGGRNTIYF,TGTGCCAGCAGCGTAGGCGGAGGTAGAAACACCATATATTTT
-,TRBJ2-3,-,TRBV5-4,CASSLSSTDTQYF,TGTGCCAGCAGCTTGAGCAGCACAGATACGCAGTATTTT
TRBD1,TRBJ1-5,-,TRBV28,CASSPETGQLLNQPQHF,TGTGCCAGCAGTCCAGAAACGGGACAGCTGCTGAATCAGCCCCAGCATTTT
-,TRBJ1-6,-,TRBV2,CASSGMAASGNSPLHF,TGTGCCAGCAGTGGAATGGCGGCCAGCGGGAATTCACCCCTCCACTTT
-,TRBJ2-5,-,TRBV6-5,CASSYPGVQETQYF,TGTGCCAGCAGTTACCCAGGGGTCCAAGAGACCCAGTACTTC
TRBD1,TRBJ2-3,-,TRBV20-1,CSTSSGGEADTQYF,TGCAGTACTAGTTCAGGGGGCGAGGCAGATACGCAGTATTTT
-,TRBJ1-2,-,TRBV20-1,CSARDPGGYTF,TGCAGTGCTAGAGATCCGGGTGGCTACACCTTC
-,TRBJ1-2,few,TRBV19,CASTSTGLDRGGYTF,TGTGCCAGTACCTCGACAGGCTTAGACCGAGGTGGCTACACCTTC
-,TRBJ1-6,-,TRBV4-3,CASSQDTGSYYNSPLHF,TGCGCCAGCAGCCAAGATACAGGGTCCTACTATAATTCACCCCTCCACTTT
-,TRBJ2-5,-,TRBV3-1/TRBV3-2,CASSQVPVVEETQYF,TGTGCCAGCAGCCAAGTGCCGGTCGTGGAAGAGACCCAGTACTTC
-,TRBJ1-4,-,TRBV4-3,CASSQDSAGVNEKLFF,TGCGCCAGCAGCCAAGATTCGGCAGGGGTTAATGAAAAACTGTTTTTT
-,TRBJ2-1,-,TRBV4-1,CASSQGEGDGNEQFF,TGCGCCAGCAGCCAAGGGGAGGGGGATGGCAATGAGCAGTTCTTC
TRBD2,TRBJ2-5,-,TRBV5-1,CASSPSGLPQETQYF,TGCGCCAGCAGCCCCTCGGGACTACCCCAAGAGACCCAGTACTTC
TRBD2,TRBJ2-1,-,TRBV19,CASSALAGESYNEQFF,TGTGCCAGTAGTGCACTAGCGGGGGAGTCCTACAATGAGCAGTTCTTC
TRBD2,TRBJ2-1,-,TRBV4-1,CASSQASGGGNEQFF,TGCGCCAGCAGCCAAGCTAGCGGGGGGGGCAATGAGCAGTTCTTC
-,TRBJ2-3,-,TRBV7-3,CASSLQNTDTQYF,TGTGCCAGCAGCTTACAGAACACAGATACGCAGTATTTT